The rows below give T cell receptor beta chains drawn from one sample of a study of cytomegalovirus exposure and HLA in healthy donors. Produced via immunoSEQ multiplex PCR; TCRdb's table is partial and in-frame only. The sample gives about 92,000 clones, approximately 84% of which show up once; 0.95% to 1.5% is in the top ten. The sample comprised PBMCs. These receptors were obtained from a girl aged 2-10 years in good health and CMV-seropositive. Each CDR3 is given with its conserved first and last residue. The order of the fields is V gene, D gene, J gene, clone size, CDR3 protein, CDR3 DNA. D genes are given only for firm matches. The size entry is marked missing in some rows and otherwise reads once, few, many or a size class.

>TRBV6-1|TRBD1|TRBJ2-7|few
CASSDNVGTGGYEQYF
TGTGCCAGCAGTGATAATGTGGGGACAGGGGGTTATGAGCAGTACTTC
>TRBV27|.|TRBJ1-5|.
CASSSPNQPQHF
TGTGCCAGCAGTTCCCCTAATCAGCCCCAGCATTTT
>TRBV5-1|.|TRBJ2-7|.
CASSLSPAFSGREQYF
TGCGCCAGCAGCTTGTCCCCAGCATTCTCGGGGAGGGAGCAGTACTTC
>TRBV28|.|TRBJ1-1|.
CASSKWLDTEAFF
TGTGCCAGCAGCAAATGGCTAGACACTGAAGCTTTCTTT
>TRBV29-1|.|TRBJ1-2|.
CSVVGGEGSNGYTF
TGCAGCGTTGTCGGCGGAGAGGGTAGTAATGGCTACACCTTC
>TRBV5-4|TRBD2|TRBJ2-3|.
CASSPGGGGVDTQYF
TGTGCCAGCAGCCCGGGGGGGGGCGGGGTAGATACGCAGTATTTT
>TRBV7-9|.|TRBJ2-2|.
CASSLDGQGFAGELFF
TGTGCCAGCAGCTTAGATGGGCAGGGTTTCGCCGGGGAGCTGTTTTTT
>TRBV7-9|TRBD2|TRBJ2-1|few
CASSPRGTSGWQFDEQFF
TGTGCCAGCAGCCCTAGGGGGACTAGCGGCTGGCAATTCGATGAGCAGTTCTTC
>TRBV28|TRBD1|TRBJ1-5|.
CASSWTGSSNQPQHF
TGTGCCAGCTCATGGACAGGGTCTAGCAATCAGCCCCAGCATTTT
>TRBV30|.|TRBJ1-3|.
CAWSQSGNTIYF
TGTGCCTGGAGTCAGTCTGGAAACACCATATATTTT
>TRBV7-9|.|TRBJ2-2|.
CASSPNYGTGELFF
TGTGCCAGCAGCCCAAACTACGGGACCGGGGAGCTGTTTTTT
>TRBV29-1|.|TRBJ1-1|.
CSVEQGNTEAFF
TGCAGCGTAGAACAGGGGAACACTGAAGCTTTCTTT
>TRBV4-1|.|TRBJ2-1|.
CASSHQSGGRKGGNEQFF
TGCGCCAGCAGCCATCAGTCTGGTGGGAGGAAAGGTGGGAATGAGCAGTTCTTC
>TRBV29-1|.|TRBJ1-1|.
CSVLGAYAFF
TGCAGCGTCCTCGGTGCGTATGCTTTCTTT
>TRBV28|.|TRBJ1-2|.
CASTMGLNYGYTF
TGTGCCAGCACCATGGGCCTTAACTATGGCTACACCTTC
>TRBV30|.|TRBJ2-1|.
CAWSELSNEQFF
TGTGCCTGGAGTGAGCTCTCCAATGAGCAGTTCTTC
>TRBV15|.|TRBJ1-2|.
CATSREGALRMINYGYTF
TGTGCCACCAGCAGAGAGGGAGCGTTACGGATGATTAACTATGGCTACACCTTC
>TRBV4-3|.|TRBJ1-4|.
CASSPLLAEKLFF
TGCGCCAGCAGCCCCCTCCTGGCCGAAAAACTGTTTTTT
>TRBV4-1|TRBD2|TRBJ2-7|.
CASSQDGPTSGYYEQYF
TGCGCCAGCAGCCAAGATGGTCCCACTAGCGGTTATTACGAGCAGTACTTC
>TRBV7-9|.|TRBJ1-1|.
CASSPTLNTEAFF
TGTGCCAGCAGTCCTACCTTGAACACTGAAGCTTTCTTT
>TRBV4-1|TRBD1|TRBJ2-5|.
CASSPRDRPQETQYF
TGCGCCAGCAGCCCCCGGGACAGACCTCAAGAGACCCAGTACTTC
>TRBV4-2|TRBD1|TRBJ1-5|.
CASSQAGTGGDQPQHF
TGTGCCAGCAGCCAAGCCGGGACAGGGGGGGATCAGCCCCAGCATTTT